The 15 T cell receptor beta chains in this list originate from one sample, sequenced in a study of blood T cell repertoires in COVID-19. Clones were read by immunoSEQ multiplex PCR, and TCRdb kept only the in-frame ones, dropping some. The sample shows over 150,000 clones, around 82% of them seen only once. Sequenced material: peripheral blood. Every receptor here comes from a man older than 75 with COVID-19, enrolled during active disease.

This clone has only one observation. The chain recombines TRBV6-2 or TRBV6-3 with TRBJ1-1; perhaps TRBD1 as D (6 bases). Between the trimmed V and J ends, which lost 5 bases and 3 bases, there was a span of 10 bases. This CDR3 is built from 13 residues. The germline gives CDR1 MNHEY, CDR2 SVGEGT. The CDR3 bases are TGTGCCAGCAGTAAAGGGGGTTACACTGAAGCTTTCTTT. It codes for CASSKGGYTEAFF.

The J gene is TRBJ1-5, the V gene TRBV6-5; D perhaps matches TRBD1 (6 bases). The CDR3 is 15 residues long. Germline V gene lookup returns CDR1 MNHEY and CDR2 SVGAGI. Trimming cost V 6 bases and J 1 base, with 13 bases left between them. The CDR3 DNA sequence: TGTGCCAGCAGCTTACAGGGAATGAGCAATCAGCCCCAGCATTTT. Translation gives CASSLQGMSNQPQHF.

CDR3 in amino acids: CASRWTGGNEQFF. DNA for the CDR3: TGTGCCAGCAGGTGGACAGGAGGTAATGAGCAGTTCTTC. The rearrangement links TRBV6-5 to TRBJ2-1, with 7 bases lining up with TRBD1. Germline loops: CDR1 MNHEY, CDR2 SVGAGI. With 6 bases clipped from V and 7 bases from J, the junction kept 6 bases outside the gene matches. The CDR3 contains 13 residues.

This clone was observed a few times. The chain is built from TRBV12-3 or TRBV12-4 and TRBJ1-6; D gene unclear. The CDR3 runs to 13 residues. V was clipped by 10 bases and J by 9 bases, with 16 bases between them. In nucleotides, the CDR3 is TGTGCCAACTCCGAGGGATTTGGTTCACCCCTCCACTTT. Translated: CANSEGFGSPLHF.

This chain joins TRBV5-4 and TRBJ2-7; a possible D gene is TRBD1 (5 bases). CDR3 length: 15 amino acids. In germline, CDR1 is SGHNT, CDR2 YYREEE (reference sequence). Trimming took 4 bases from V and 0 from J, leaving 14 bases between them. In DNA, the CDR3 is TGTGCCAGCAGCATCGGACAAGACAGCTCCTACGAGCAGTACTTC. It codes for CASSIGQDSSYEQYF.

The chain carries TRBV19 and TRBJ1-2; D may be TRBD1 (6 bases). Germline V lookup: CDR1 LNHDA, CDR2 SQIVND (reference sequence). V was trimmed by 5 bases and J by 4 bases, leaving 20 bases between them. This CDR3 has 16 amino acids. The chain's CDR3 is CASSVPGQPHSYGYTF. The CDR3, as DNA: TGTGCCAGTAGTGTACCCGGACAGCCTCACTCCTATGGCTACACCTTC.

This clone was observed a single time. The rearrangement uses TRBV18 and TRBJ1-1; TRBD1 agrees at 9 bases. This CDR3 is 15 amino acids long. Germline-derived CDR1 and CDR2 are KGHSH and LQKENI. J was trimmed by 2 bases and V by 4 bases; bases with no gene match: 5. The CDR3 nucleotides are TGTGCCAGCTCACGTGGGGGACAGGGAAACACTGAAGCTTTCTTT. It is translated as CASSRGGQGNTEAFF.

This clone was counted a single time. V usage is TRBV15 and J usage is TRBJ2-7, with 10 bases identical to TRBD1. Trimming cost V 8 bases and J 2 bases; bases outside gene matches: 6. The CDR3 spans 14 residues. CDR1 and CDR2 (germline): LNHNV, YYDKDF (reference sequence). CDR3 sequence reads: CATGRDRGPYEQYF. DNA of the CDR3: TGTGCCACCGGCCGGGACAGGGGCCCCTACGAGCAGTACTTC.

This clone was observed once. The V call is TRBV29-1, the J call TRBJ1-2; D unresolved. CDR1 and CDR2 from the germline V gene are SQVTM and ANQGSEA. V was clipped by 4 bases and J by 7 bases, with 7 bases between them. The CDR3 spans 10 residues. The CDR3 DNA reads TGCAGCGTTGGGGCAGGTGGCTACACCTTC. It translates to CSVGAGGYTF.

The chain carries TRBV27 and TRBJ2-7; 8 nucleotides line up with TRBD2. CDR3 length: 15 amino acids. With V trimmed by 3 bases and J by 3 bases, 7 bases remained unmatched. CDR1 is MNHEY, CDR2 SMNVEV, per germline (reference sequence). The CDR3 spells CASSFGRGTFYEQYF. The CDR3 coding sequence is TGTGCCAGCAGTTTCGGGAGGGGGACGTTCTACGAGCAGTACTTC.

The V gene is TRBV6-5, the J gene TRBJ1-2; no reliable D call. The germline gives CDR1 MNHEY, CDR2 SVGAGI. V shed 5 bases and J shed 3 bases, with 13 bases lying between them. CDR3 size: 14 residues. CDR3 DNA sequence: TGTGCCAGCAGTCCAGGTCGAGGGTACTATGGCTACACCTTC. It specifies CASSPGRGYYGYTF.

This chain uses TRBV28 with TRBJ1-5; D remains unclear. This CDR3 is 15 amino acids long. Germline values: CDR1 MDHEN, CDR2 SYDVKM. Trimming stripped 5 bases from V and 2 bases from J, with 13 bases between. CDR3 sequence reads: CASSPGGSGNQPQHF. The DNA of the CDR3 is TGTGCCAGCAGTCCGGGTGGGAGTGGCAATCAGCCCCAGCATTTT.

This clone appeared a single time. V and J are TRBV6-6 and TRBJ2-7; 8 bases line up with TRBD2. Unmatched junction bases numbered 13, after V lost 5 bases and J lost 1 base. This CDR3 has 17 residues. Germline V gene data show CDR1 as MNHNY and CDR2 as SVGAGI (reference sequence). CDR3 residues: CASSPNPGGWDSYEQYF. The CDR3 coding sequence is TGTGCCAGCAGTCCAAATCCGGGGGGGTGGGATTCCTACGAGCAGTACTTC.

V is TRBV4-3 and J is TRBJ2-7; 7 bases line up with TRBD1. Per germline, CDR1 LGHNA and CDR2 YSLEER. The CDR3 extends over 13 amino acids. The junction had 8 bases not matched to a gene; V was cut back by 0 bases and J by 12 bases. The CDR3 here is CASSQDRDSRMYF. The CDR3 region has the DNA TGCGCCAGCAGCCAAGATCGGGACAGTAGGATGTACTTC.

This clone was found a few times. The chain employs TRBV4-2 and TRBJ1-1, with 8 nucleotides matching TRBD1. The CDR3 is made up of 14 amino acids. V shed 4 bases, J shed 1 base, and the junction held 2 bases outside the gene matches. Per germline, CDR1 LGHNA and CDR2 YNFKEQ. The CDR3 loop is CASSLGTGNTEAFF. As DNA, the CDR3 is TGTGCCAGCAGCCTAGGGACAGGGAACACTGAAGCTTTCTTT.